The T cell receptor beta chain under discussion was sequenced for a study of T cells in Graves' hyperthyroidism and ophthalmopathy. General observations from the study: The model forecast ophthalmopathy, anticipating it by a median roughly 6 months before onset.

Individuals with ophthalmopathy presented a Clinical Activity Score of at least 3, a NOSPECS grade of at least 4 and a duration under 3 months. For the diagnoses, clinical symptoms, serum thyroxine and TRAb, thyroid ultrasound and orbital computed tomography were used. Extraction of PBMCs used roughly 9.3 ml of fresh peripheral blood. The TCR beta CDR3 regions underwent amplification using RNA transcripts as the source. Primed by the HTBI set, a first-round RT-PCR was run on the TCR CDR3. TCRdb called the multiplex PCR reads again in MiXCR, with one record for every CDR3 protein. The table includes around 300,000 distinct CDR3 sequences, about 20% detected once. This clonotype was counted a few times. Its specificity is not known. Sequencing was performed on blood. The clonotype originates from a man in his thirties or forties with Graves' ophthalmopathy.

The CDR3 DNA sequence: TGTGCTAGTGGTTTGGGGTCTACTAACACCGGGGAGCTGTTTTTT. Amino acid sequence: CASGLGSTNTGELFF. This sequence joins TRBV12-5 and TRBJ2-2; D ambiguous. The CDR3 contains 15 residues. V lost 1 base and J 2 bases, leaving 8 bases between the germline ends. Per the germline V gene, CDR1 is LGHNT and CDR2 is FRNRAP.